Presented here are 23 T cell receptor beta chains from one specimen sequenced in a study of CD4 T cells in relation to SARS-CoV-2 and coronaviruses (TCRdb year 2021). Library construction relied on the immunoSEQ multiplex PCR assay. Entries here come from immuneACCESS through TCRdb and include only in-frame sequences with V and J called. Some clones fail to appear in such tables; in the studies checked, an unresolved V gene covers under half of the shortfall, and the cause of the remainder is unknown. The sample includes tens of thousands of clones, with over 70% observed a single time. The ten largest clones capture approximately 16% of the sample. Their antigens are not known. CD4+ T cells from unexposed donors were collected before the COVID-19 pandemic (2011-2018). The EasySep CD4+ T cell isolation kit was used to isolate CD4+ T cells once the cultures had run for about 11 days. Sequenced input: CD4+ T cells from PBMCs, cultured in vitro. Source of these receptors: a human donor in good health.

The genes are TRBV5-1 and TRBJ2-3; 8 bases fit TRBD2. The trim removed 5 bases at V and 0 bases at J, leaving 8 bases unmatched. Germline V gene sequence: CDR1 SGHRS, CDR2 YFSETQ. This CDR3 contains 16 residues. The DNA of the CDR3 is TGCGCCAGCAGTCGGGGGGGGGTCACTAGCACAGATACGCAGTATTTT. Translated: CASSRGGVTSTDTQYF. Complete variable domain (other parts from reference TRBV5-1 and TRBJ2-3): KAGVTQTPRYLIKTRGQQVTLSCSPISGHRSVSWYQQTPGQGLQFLFEYFSETQRNKGNFPGRFSGRQFSNSRSEMNVSTLELGDSALYLCASSRGGVTSTDTQYFGPGTRLTVL.

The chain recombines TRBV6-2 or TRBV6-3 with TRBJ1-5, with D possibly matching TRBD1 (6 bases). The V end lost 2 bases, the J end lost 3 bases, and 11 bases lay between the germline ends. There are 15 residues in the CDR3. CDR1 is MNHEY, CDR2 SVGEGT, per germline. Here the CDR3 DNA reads TGTGCCAGCAGTTACGGGGGGGGGCTCAATCAGCCCCAGCATTTT. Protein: CASSYGGGLNQPQHF.

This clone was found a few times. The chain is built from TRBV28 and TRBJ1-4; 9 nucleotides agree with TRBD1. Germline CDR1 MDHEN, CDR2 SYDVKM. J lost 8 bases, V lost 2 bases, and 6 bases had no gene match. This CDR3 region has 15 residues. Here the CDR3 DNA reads TGTGCCAGCAGTTTAACGACAGGGGGGCGGGAAAAACTGTTTTTT. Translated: CASSLTTGGREKLFF.

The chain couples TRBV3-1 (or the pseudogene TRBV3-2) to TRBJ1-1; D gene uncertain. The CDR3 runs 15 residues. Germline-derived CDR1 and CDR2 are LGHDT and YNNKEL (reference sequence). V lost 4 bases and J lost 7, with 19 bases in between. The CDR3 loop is CASSRPPPGLGEAFF. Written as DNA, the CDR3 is TGTGCCAGCAGCCGCCCCCCCCCGGGCCTGGGTGAAGCTTTCTTT.

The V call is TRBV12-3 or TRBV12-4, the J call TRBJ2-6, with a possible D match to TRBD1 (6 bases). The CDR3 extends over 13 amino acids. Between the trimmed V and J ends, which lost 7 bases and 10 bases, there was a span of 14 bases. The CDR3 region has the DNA TGTGCCAGCACCTTCGGACAGCGAAACGTCCTGACTTTC. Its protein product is CASTFGQRNVLTF.

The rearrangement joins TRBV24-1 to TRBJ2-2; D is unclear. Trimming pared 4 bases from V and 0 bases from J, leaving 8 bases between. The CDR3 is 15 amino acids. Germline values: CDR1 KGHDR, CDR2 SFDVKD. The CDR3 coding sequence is TGTGCCACCAGTGAGGATCCATCGAACACCGGGGAGCTGTTTTTT. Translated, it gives CATSEDPSNTGELFF.

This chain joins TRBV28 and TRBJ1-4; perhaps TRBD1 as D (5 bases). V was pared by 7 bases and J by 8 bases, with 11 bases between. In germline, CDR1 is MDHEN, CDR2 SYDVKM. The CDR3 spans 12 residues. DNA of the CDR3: TGTGCCAGCAAGCAGGGCGGAGAAAAACTGTTTTTT. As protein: CASKQGGEKLFF.

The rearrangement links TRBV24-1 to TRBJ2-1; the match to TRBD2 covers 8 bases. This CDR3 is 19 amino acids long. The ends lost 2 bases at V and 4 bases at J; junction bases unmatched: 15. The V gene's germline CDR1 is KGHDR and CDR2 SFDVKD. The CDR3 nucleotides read TGTGCCACCAGTGATTCCGGGACTAGAGGATTTGCCCAATACAATGAGCAGTTCTTC. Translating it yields CATSDSGTRGFAQYNEQFF.

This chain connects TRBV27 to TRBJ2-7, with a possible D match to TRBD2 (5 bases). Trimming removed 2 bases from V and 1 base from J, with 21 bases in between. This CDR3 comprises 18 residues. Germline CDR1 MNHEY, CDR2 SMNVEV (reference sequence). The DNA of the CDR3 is TGTGCCAGCAGTTTAGAGCCCCCAGCGGCCCCGGGGTCCTACGAGCAGTACTTC. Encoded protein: CASSLEPPAAPGSYEQYF.

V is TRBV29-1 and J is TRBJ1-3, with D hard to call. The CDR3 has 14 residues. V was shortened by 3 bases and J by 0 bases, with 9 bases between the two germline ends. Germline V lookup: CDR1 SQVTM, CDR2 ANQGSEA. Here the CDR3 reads CSVDPGSSGNTIYF. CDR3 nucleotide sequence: TGCAGCGTTGACCCAGGCTCCTCTGGAAACACCATATATTTT.

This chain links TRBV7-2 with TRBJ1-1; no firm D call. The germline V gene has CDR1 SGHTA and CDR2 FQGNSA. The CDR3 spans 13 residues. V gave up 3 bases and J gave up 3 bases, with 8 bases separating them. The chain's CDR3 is CASSFGGYTEAFF. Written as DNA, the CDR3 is TGTGCCAGCAGCTTTGGAGGATACACTGAAGCTTTCTTT.

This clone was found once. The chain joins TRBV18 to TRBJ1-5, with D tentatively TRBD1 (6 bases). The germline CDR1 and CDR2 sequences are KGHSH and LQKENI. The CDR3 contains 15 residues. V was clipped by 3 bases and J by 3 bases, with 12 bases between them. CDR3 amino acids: CASSPTGTPNQPQHF. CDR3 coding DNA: TGTGCCAGCTCACCTACAGGGACCCCCAATCAGCCCCAGCATTTT.

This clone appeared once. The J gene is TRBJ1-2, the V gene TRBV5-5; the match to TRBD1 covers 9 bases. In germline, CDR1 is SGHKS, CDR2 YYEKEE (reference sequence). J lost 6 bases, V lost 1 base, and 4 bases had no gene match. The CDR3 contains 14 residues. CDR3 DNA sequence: TGTGCCAGCAGCTTGCCCGGGACAGGGCATGGCTACACCTTC. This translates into CASSLPGTGHGYTF.

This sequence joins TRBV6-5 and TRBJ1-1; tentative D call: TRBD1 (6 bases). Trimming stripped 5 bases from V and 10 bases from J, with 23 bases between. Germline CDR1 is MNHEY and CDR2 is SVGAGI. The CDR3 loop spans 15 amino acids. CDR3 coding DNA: TGTGCCAGCAGTCCTTCGGGGGGGCTCTCTTTTCGAGCTTTCTTT. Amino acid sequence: CASSPSGGLSFRAFF.

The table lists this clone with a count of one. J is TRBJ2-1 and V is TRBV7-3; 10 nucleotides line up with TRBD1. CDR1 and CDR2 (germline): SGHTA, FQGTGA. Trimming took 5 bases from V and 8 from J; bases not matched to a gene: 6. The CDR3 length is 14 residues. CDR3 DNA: TGTGCCAGCAGCGACGACAGGGGGCCAGATGAGCAGTTCTTC. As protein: CASSDDRGPDEQFF.

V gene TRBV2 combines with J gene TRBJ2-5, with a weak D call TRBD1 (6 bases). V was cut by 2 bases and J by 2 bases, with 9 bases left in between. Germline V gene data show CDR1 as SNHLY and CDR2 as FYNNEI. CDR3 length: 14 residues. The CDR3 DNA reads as TGTGCCAGCAGTGAACCCAGGGGTCAAGAGACCCAGTACTTC. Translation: CASSEPRGQETQYF.

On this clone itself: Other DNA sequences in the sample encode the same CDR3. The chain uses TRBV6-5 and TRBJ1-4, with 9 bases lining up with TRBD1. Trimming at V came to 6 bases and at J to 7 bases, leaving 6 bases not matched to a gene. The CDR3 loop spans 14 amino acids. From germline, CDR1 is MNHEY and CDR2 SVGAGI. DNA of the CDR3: TGTGCCAGCAGGGGACAGGGAACCGTTGAAAAACTGTTTTTT. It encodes CASRGQGTVEKLFF.

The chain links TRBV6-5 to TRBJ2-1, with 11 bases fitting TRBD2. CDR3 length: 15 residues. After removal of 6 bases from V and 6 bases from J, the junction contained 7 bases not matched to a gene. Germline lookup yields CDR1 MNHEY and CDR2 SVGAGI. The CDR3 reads CASRHIAGGPNEQFF. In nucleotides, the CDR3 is TGTGCCAGCAGACATATAGCGGGAGGGCCCAATGAGCAGTTCTTC.

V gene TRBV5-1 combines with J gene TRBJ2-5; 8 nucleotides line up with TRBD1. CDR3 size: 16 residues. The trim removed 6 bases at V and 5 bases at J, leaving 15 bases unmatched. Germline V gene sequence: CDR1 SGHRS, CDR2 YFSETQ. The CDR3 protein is CASIPTPRQGWETQYF. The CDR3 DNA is TGCGCCAGCATCCCCACCCCCCGACAGGGGTGGGAGACCCAGTACTTC.

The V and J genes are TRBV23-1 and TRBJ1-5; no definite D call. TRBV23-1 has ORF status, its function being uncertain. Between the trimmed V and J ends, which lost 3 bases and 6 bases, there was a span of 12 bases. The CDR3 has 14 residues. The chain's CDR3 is CASSHSLGFQPQHF. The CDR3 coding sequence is TGCGCCAGCAGTCACTCCCTCGGGTTTCAGCCCCAGCATTTT.

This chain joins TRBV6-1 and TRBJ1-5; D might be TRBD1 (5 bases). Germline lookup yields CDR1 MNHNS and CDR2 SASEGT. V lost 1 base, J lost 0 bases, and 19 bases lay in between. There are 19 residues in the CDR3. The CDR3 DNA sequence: TGTGCCAGCAGTGAAGAGTACACTGCGGGGGGATATAGCAATCAGCCCCAGCATTTT. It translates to CASSEEYTAGGYSNQPQHF.

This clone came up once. CDR3 nucleotides: TGTGCCAGCTCACCGGACAGGGTTACCTACGAGCAGTACTTC. Its protein is CASSPDRVTYEQYF. The chain combines TRBV18 with TRBJ2-7, with 8 bases matching TRBD1. The CDR3 runs 14 residues. V trimming: 3 bases; J trimming: 2 bases; junction bases outside the gene matches: 3. Germline CDR1 reads KGHSH; CDR2 reads LQKENI.

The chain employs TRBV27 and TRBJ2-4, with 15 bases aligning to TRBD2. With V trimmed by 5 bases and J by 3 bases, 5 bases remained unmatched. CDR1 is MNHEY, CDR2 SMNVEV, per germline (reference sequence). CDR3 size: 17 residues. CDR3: CASSRTSGRADKNIQYF. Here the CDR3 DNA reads TGTGCCAGCAGTCGGACTAGCGGGAGGGCCGACAAAAACATTCAGTACTTC.